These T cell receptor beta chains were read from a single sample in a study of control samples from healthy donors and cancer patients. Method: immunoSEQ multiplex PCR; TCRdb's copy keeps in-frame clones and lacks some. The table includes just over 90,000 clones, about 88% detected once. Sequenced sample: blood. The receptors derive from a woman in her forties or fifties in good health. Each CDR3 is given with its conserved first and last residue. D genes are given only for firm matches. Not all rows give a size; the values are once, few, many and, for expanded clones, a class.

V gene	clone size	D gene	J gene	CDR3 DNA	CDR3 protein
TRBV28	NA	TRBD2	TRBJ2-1	TGTGCCAGCAGCAGCGGGACTGGTCTTTACTACAATGAGCAGTTCTTC	CASSSGTGLYYNEQFF
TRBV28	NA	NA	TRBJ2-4	TGTGCCAGCAGCCCACAGGGGGGGTCAGGGAACATTCAGTACTTC	CASSPQGGSGNIQYF
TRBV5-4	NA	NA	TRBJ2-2	TGTGCCAGCAGCTCAGCCGCCGGGACACGAGGCACCGGGGAGCTGTTTTTT	CASSSAAGTRGTGELFF
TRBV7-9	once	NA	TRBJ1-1	TGTGCCAGCAGCACGCAGCACACTGAAGCTTTCTTT	CASSTQHTEAFF
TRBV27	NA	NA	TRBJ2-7	TGTGCCAGCAGTCCTAAAGGACGTCTGCGGGAGTACTTC	CASSPKGRLREYF
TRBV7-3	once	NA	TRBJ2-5	TGTGCCAGCAGCAAAATGGGGGGCCTAGGAGAGACCCAGTACTTC	CASSKMGGLGETQYF
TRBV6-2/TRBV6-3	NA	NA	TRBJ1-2	TGTGCCAGCAGTTACTCGAGGAGCGGCTATGGCTACACCTTC	CASSYSRSGYGYTF
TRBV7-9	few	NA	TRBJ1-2	TGTGCCAGCAGCTTAGAAAAGACAGGCCCTCTTGGCTACACCTTC	CASSLEKTGPLGYTF
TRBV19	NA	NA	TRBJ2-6	TGTGCCAGTATGGCTCTCTCTGGGGCCAACGTCCTGACTTTC	CASMALSGANVLTF
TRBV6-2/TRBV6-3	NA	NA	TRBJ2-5	TGTGCCAGCAGTGACGGGGTAGCGTCCCAAGAGACCCAGTACTTC	CASSDGVASQETQYF
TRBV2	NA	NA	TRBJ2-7	TGTGCCAGCAGAAGTGGCGGCGCGCGTCTATCCTACGAGCAGTACTTC	CASRSGGARLSYEQYF
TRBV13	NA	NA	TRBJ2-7	TGTGCCAGCAGGATCTCACGTCAAGCTAGGGGGGAGCAGTACTTC	CASRISRQARGEQYF
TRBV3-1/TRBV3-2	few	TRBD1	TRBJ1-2	TGTGCCAGCAGCCACAGGACAGGACAGGATGGCTACACCTTC	CASSHRTGQDGYTF
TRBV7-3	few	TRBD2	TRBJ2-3	TGTGCCAGCAGCTACACCGGGACTAGCGGGAGGTCTACGCAGTATTTT	CASSYTGTSGRSTQYF
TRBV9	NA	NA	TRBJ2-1	TGTGCCAGCAGCGTAGAGGCGGGACGAGAGCAGTTCTTC	CASSVEAGREQFF
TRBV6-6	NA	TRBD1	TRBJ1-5	TGTGCCAGTTGGACCGGGACAGTGCAGCCCCAGCATTTT	CASWTGTVQPQHF
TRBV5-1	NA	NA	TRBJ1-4	TGCGCCAGCAGCTTGGGCCCGAGCGAAAAACTGTTTTTT	CASSLGPSEKLFF
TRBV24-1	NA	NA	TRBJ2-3	TGTGCCACCAGTGAGGGTTGGGGTCAGGGAGCCTTCACAGATACGCAGTATTTT	CATSEGWGQGAFTDTQYF
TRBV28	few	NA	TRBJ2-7	TGTGCCAGCAGACCTACCCCTCTCGCCTCTTATTCTTCCTACGAGCAGTACTTC	CASRPTPLASYSSYEQYF
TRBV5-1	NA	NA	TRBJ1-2	TGCGCCAGCAGCTTCTCACTATCCCGGGGCTACACCTTC	CASSFSLSRGYTF
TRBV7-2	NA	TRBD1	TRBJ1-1	TGTGCCAGCAGCTTAAGGGGCCCGGGACAGGCGAACACTGAAGCTTTCTTT	CASSLRGPGQANTEAFF
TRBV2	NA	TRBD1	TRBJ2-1	TGTGCCAGCAGGGAAGACAGGGGGAGTTACAATGAGCAGTTCTTC	CASREDRGSYNEQFF
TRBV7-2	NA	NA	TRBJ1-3	TGTGCCAGCAGCCCGCCGGGATCTATCACCGGAAACACCATATATTTT	CASSPPGSITGNTIYF
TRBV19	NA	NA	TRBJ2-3	TGTGCCAGTAGTATAATCCGGCCCGTAGGTGGCACAGATACGCAGTATTTT	CASSIIRPVGGTDTQYF
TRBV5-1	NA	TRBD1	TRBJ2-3	TGCGCCAGCAGCCTGAATATCCGACAGGGTCAAAGCACAGATACGCAGTATTTT	CASSLNIRQGQSTDTQYF
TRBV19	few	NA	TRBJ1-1	TGTGCCAGTAGTATAACTAGGACAGATCTGAACACTGAAGCTTTCTTT	CASSITRTDLNTEAFF
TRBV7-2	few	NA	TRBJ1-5	TGTGCCAGCAGCTCACAGGGATCCGCCAATCAGCCCCAGCATTTT	CASSSQGSANQPQHF
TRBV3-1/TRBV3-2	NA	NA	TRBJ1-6	TGTGCCAGCAGCCAAGAGGCGGGGAGGGGTAATTCACCCCTCCACTTT	CASSQEAGRGNSPLHF
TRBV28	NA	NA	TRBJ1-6	TGTGCCAGCAGCGAATTCCAGGGGTTTAATTCACCCCTCCACTTT	CASSEFQGFNSPLHF
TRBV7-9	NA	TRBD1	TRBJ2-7	TGTGCCAGCAGCTCGCTGGACAGGGGCCTCTCCTACGAGCAGTACTTC	CASSSLDRGLSYEQYF
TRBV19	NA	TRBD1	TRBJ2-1	TGTGCCAGTAGTTTCGGGACAGGGGAAAATGAGCAGTTCTTC	CASSFGTGENEQFF
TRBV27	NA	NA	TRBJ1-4	TGTGCCAGCAGTTTCCGAGGGGAATATGAAAAACTGTTTTTT	CASSFRGEYEKLFF
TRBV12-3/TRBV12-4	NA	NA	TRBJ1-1	TGTGCCAGCAGTCTCCAGGGAAAAGCTTTCTTT	CASSLQGKAFF
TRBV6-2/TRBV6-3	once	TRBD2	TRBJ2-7	TGTGCCAGCAGTTACGGAGGGACTAGCGATCCACTTGACTACGAGCAGTACTTC	CASSYGGTSDPLDYEQYF
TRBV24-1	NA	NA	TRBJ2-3	TGTGCCACCAGTGATCCCCGACAGGGAGGGAAAGATACGCAGTATTTT	CATSDPRQGGKDTQYF
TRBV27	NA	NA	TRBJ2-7	TGTGCCAGCAGGTTTTGGAACAGGGATGTGCCCTACGAGCAGTACTTC	CASRFWNRDVPYEQYF
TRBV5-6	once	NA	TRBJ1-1	TGTGCCAGCAGCCCCCAATCGGGGGGCGTACACATGAACACTGAAGCTTTCTTT	CASSPQSGGVHMNTEAFF
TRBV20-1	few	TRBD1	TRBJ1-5	TGCAGTGCGCGGACAGGGGCTAGCCAGCATTTT	CSARTGASQHF
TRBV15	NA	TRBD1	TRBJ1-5	TGTGCCACCAGCAGAGATCGACAGGGTTCCGGGGCCCAGCATTTT	CATSRDRQGSGAQHF
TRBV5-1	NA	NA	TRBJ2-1	TGCGCCAGCAGCTTGGGGCAGCCCTACAATGAGCAGTTCTTC	CASSLGQPYNEQFF
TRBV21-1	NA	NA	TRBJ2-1	TGTGCCAGCAGCGCGACTAGCGGGGGGTGCTACAATGAGCAGTTCTTC	CASSATSGGCYNEQFF
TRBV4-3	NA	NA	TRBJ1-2	TGCGCCAGCAGCCAAGATGCCGGCAGTAACTATGGCTACACCTTC	CASSQDAGSNYGYTF